At least ten counts were recorded for the clone carrying this T cell receptor beta chain. The target antigen is unknown. CDR1 is SGHTA, CDR2 FQGNSA, per germline. This CDR3 region has 14 residues. The ends were cut back, 2 bases at V and 0 bases at J, with 7 bases in the middle. The sample comes from a study of T cells after yellow fever vaccination. TCRdb redid the calling of the 5' RACE reads with MiXCR, one entry per CDR3 protein. The data show roughly 120,000 distinct CDR3 sequences, about 7.8% seen once. Notes on the study in general: Although the secondary response was weaker, it peaked faster, at day 5 versus 15.

This chain connects TRBV7-2 to TRBJ1-1; D gene unclear. This TCR was recovered from a man between 18 and 29 years old who received the YFV17D yellow fever vaccine. Sequencing was performed on CD4+ T cells sorted from PBMCs, taken roughly seven weeks after the first yellow fever vaccination. CDR3 sequence (DNA): TGTGCCAGCAGCTTAAACAGCCTGAACACTGAAGCTTTCTTT. This translates into CASSLNSLNTEAFF.